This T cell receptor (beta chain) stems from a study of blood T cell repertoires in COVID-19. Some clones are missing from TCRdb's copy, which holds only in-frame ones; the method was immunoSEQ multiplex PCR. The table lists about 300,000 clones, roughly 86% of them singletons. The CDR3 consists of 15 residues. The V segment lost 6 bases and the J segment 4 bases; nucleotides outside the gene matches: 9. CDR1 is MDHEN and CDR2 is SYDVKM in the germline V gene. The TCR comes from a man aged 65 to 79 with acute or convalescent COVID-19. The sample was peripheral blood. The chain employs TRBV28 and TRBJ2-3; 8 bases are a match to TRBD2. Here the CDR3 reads CASSTSGRIADTQYF. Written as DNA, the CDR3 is TGTGCCAGCAGCACGAGCGGGAGAATTGCAGATACGCAGTATTTT.